This TCR beta chain was captured in a study of long-term antiretroviral therapy in people with HIV. V shed 6 bases and J 3 bases; nucleotides not matched to a gene: 6. This CDR3 has 15 amino acids. In germline, CDR1 is LNHDA, CDR2 SQIVND (reference sequence). A word on this clone: Its specificity is unknown.

The assay, immunoSEQ v3.0, was run at survey level. Generated by immunoSEQ multiplex PCR, the TCRdb table keeps only in-frame clones and is missing some. The sample lists over 30,000 clones, around 86% occurring once. HIV-positive participants were all treated in the United States. Broader study findings: Spans of CDR3 length were tighter for HIV repertoires than for controls.

The sequenced sample was unsorted PBMCs, obtained 1 year after starting antiretroviral therapy. The chain employs TRBV19 and TRBJ2-1, with TRBD2 matching 9 bases. The clonotype was recovered from a man in his late teens or twenties with HIV. As DNA, the CDR3 is TGTGCCAGTAGCCCCGCGGGGGGGGGCTACAATGAGCAGTTCTTC. Protein: CASSPAGGGYNEQFF.